The following is a T cell receptor (beta chain) sequence with its context. Trimming removed 3 bases at V and 4 bases at J, with 13 bases between. The length of the CDR3 is 14 residues. The germline V gene has CDR1 MDHEN and CDR2 SYDVKM. The record originates from a study of OX40 agonist ivuxolimab in advanced cancers. Sequencing used immunoSEQ multiplex PCR; TCRdb keeps in-frame clones, though not all of them. The sample lists 60,000 to 80,000 clones; roughly four fifths were seen once. The sequencing here drew on CD4+ or CD8+ T cells sorted from blood, taken in a trial of the OX40 agonist ivuxolimab. The chain combines TRBV28 with TRBJ2-7; D unclear. This sequence originates from an adult with an advanced solid tumor such as melanoma, head and neck, liver or kidney cancer. In nucleotides, the CDR3 is TGTGCCAGCAGTTTTTCACTGCCGATTTACGAGCAGTACTTC. Its protein is CASSFSLPIYEQYF.